The 19 T cell receptor beta chains below were found in one sample sequenced in a study of OX40 agonist ivuxolimab in advanced cancers. Assay: immunoSEQ multiplex PCR; the TCRdb copy retains only in-frame clones and omits some. Of about 97,000 clones in the sample, 86% were seen once. The material was CD4+ or CD8+ T cells sorted from blood, obtained in a trial of the OX40 agonist ivuxolimab. These TCRs come from an adult with an advanced solid tumor such as melanoma, head and neck, liver or kidney cancer.

V and J are TRBV29-1 and TRBJ2-2; no clear D. The germline V and J ends were trimmed by 4 bases and 7 bases, with 10 bases remaining between them. The CDR3 is 12 residues long. Germline V gene data show CDR1 as SQVTM and CDR2 as ANQGSEA. This CDR3 is CSVVNPFGELFF. CDR3 bases: TGCAGCGTTGTTAATCCTTTCGGGGAGCTGTTTTTT.

V gene TRBV9 combines with J gene TRBJ2-1; D is undetermined. The CDR3 totals 13 residues. Germline CDR1 reads SGDLS; CDR2 reads YYNGEE. Trimming pared 4 bases from V and 9 bases from J, leaving 14 bases between. CDR3 amino acids: CASSPSGWGEQFF. The CDR3 bases are TGTGCCAGCAGCCCTTCAGGCTGGGGTGAGCAGTTCTTC.

The chain employs TRBV2 and TRBJ2-5; D is unclear. Between the trimmed V and J ends, which lost 4 bases and 3 bases, there was a span of 9 bases. CDR1 and CDR2 from the germline V gene are SNHLY and FYNNEI. This CDR3 is built from 13 residues. This CDR3 reads CASSVVQKETQYF. In nucleotides, the CDR3 is TGTGCCAGCAGTGTCGTCCAGAAAGAGACCCAGTACTTC.

The CDR3 loop reads CASPRDTGSYNEQFF. As DNA, the CDR3 is TGTGCCAGCCCGCGAGACACGGGCTCCTACAATGAGCAGTTCTTC. This chain joins TRBV6-1 and TRBJ2-1; D is unclear. This CDR3 region has 15 residues. Trimming cost V 8 bases and J 0 bases, with 14 bases left between them. Germline assignment: CDR1 MNHNS and CDR2 SASEGT.

J is TRBJ2-3 and V is TRBV6-1; the D gene is possibly TRBD1 (7 bases). Germline-derived CDR1 and CDR2 are MNHNS and SASEGT. This CDR3 comprises 14 residues. Trimming removed 4 bases at V and 4 bases at J, with 12 bases between. CDR3 nucleotides: TGTGCCAGCAGTGCCCAGGGGGGTTCAGATACGCAGTATTTT. Translated: CASSAQGGSDTQYF.

The V and J genes are TRBV7-3 and TRBJ2-5; 9 bases match TRBD1. This CDR3 has 16 amino acids. With V trimmed by 4 bases and J by 5 bases, 11 bases remained unmatched. Germline values: CDR1 SGHTA, CDR2 FQGTGA. The chain's CDR3 is CASSYRDRATEETQYF. The CDR3 DNA is TGTGCCAGCAGCTACCGGGACAGGGCGACCGAGGAGACCCAGTACTTC.

The V call is TRBV7-9, the J call TRBJ1-2; 8 positions match TRBD1. After removal of 4 bases from V and 3 bases from J, the junction contained 1 base not matched to a gene. The CDR3 extends over 13 amino acids. Germline V gives CDR1 SEHNR, CDR2 FQNEAQ (reference sequence). The CDR3 sequence: CASSSQGDYGYTF. CDR3 bases: TGTGCCAGCAGCTCACAGGGGGACTATGGCTACACCTTC.

The chain recombines TRBV9 with TRBJ2-3; D is undetermined. The CDR3 covers 14 residues. Germline assignment: CDR1 SGDLS and CDR2 YYNGEE. V lost 3 bases, J lost 5 bases, and 13 bases lay in between. CDR3 in DNA: TGTGCCAGCAGCGCATCCTCGCCGGGAGATACGCAGTATTTT. Translated: CASSASSPGDTQYF.

CDR3 amino acids: CASSLDPPKGGGRDEQYF. CDR3 in DNA: TGTGCCAGCAGCTTAGACCCACCTAAGGGCGGGGGGCGAGACGAGCAGTACTTC. The rearrangement uses TRBV11-2 and TRBJ2-7, with 8 bases aligning to TRBD2. The CDR3 loop spans 18 amino acids. CDR1 SGHAT and CDR2 FQNNGV come from the germline V gene. Trimming removed 0 bases from V and 5 bases from J; junction bases left unmatched: 15. Supplemented by reference TRBV11-2 and TRBJ2-7, the full variable domain reads EAGVAQSPRYKIIEKRQSVAFWCNPISGHATLYWYQQILGQGPKLLIQFQNNGVVDDSQLPKDRFSAERLKGVDSTLKIQPAKLEDSAVYLCASSLDPPKGGGRDEQYFGPGTRLTVT.

The chain employs TRBV7-9 and TRBJ1-1; D remains unclear. V lost 0 bases and J lost 6, with 11 bases in between. The germline V gene encodes CDR1 SEHNR and CDR2 FQNEAQ (reference sequence). This CDR3 has 14 residues. CDR3 in amino acids: CASSLATTAAEAFF. CDR3 DNA: TGTGCCAGCAGCTTAGCGACGACGGCGGCTGAAGCTTTCTTT. The variable domain in full, completed from reference TRBV7-9 and TRBJ1-1, reads DTGVSQNPRHKITKRGQNVTFRCDPISEHNRLYWYRQTLGQGPEFLTYFQNEAQLEKSRLLSDRFSAERPKGSFSTLEIQRTEQGDSAMYLCASSLATTAAEAFFGQGTRLTVV.

V is TRBV6-5 and J is TRBJ1-6; D ambiguous. Looked up from germline, CDR1 is MNHEY and CDR2 is SVGAGI. V lost 6 bases to trimming and J lost 4 bases, with 7 bases between them. The CDR3 runs 13 residues. The CDR3 DNA is TGTGCCAGCAGGTGGACTTATAATTCACCCCTCCACTTT. It is translated as CASRWTYNSPLHF.

This sequence joins TRBV7-9 and TRBJ2-3; a possible D gene is TRBD1 (5 bases). The V end was cut by 1 base, the J end by 2 bases, with 7 bases between. The length of the CDR3 is 14 residues. Germline CDR1 reads SEHNR; CDR2 reads FQNEAQ (reference sequence). The CDR3 sequence is CASSLGQFTDTQYF. CDR3 sequence (DNA): TGTGCCAGCAGCTTAGGACAGTTCACAGATACGCAGTATTTT.

The chain has TRBV5-1 and TRBJ1-1; TRBD1 might be the D (6 bases). Trimming left V 7 bases short and J 11 bases short, with 18 bases between. This CDR3 spans 12 amino acids. The germline V gene has CDR1 SGHRS and CDR2 YFSETQ. The CDR3 sequence: CASGEPGGAAFF. CDR3 in DNA: TGCGCCAGCGGAGAACCCGGGGGCGCGGCTTTCTTT.

The V call is TRBV6-1, the J call TRBJ2-3; the D gene could be TRBD1 or TRBD2 (5 bases each). The CDR3 has 16 residues. Germline V CDR1 and CDR2: MNHNS, SASEGT. Trimming shortened V by 4 bases and J by 2 bases, and 16 bases separated the two germline ends. The CDR3 nucleotides are TGTGCCAGCAGTGCTCCCGACGGGGCAATCACAGATACGCAGTATTTT. It yields the protein CASSAPDGAITDTQYF.

V and J are TRBV19 and TRBJ1-1; no firm D call. The germline gives CDR1 LNHDA, CDR2 SQIVND (reference sequence). The CDR3 runs 13 residues. Trimming pared 2 bases from V and 6 bases from J, leaving 10 bases between. CDR3 in amino acids: CASSIRSGAEAFF. CDR3 bases: TGTGCCAGTAGTATAAGGAGCGGAGCTGAAGCTTTCTTT.

The gene calls are TRBV27 and TRBJ1-1; D ambiguous. The CDR3 is 13 residues long. Per the germline V gene, CDR1 is MNHEY and CDR2 is SMNVEV (reference sequence). The V gene lost 3 bases and the J gene lost 3 bases, with 8 bases spanning the gap. DNA of the CDR3: TGTGCCAGCAGTTTGATCACCGACACTGAAGCTTTCTTT. Translation gives CASSLITDTEAFF.

This clone was observed a handful of times. The V gene is TRBV18, the J gene TRBJ2-7; TRBD1 agrees at 7 bases. With 4 bases clipped from V and 2 bases from J, the junction kept 5 bases outside the gene matches. Germline lookup yields CDR1 KGHSH and CDR2 LQKENI. The CDR3 spans 14 residues. The CDR3 protein is CASSQTGMTYEQYF. The CDR3 DNA reads TGTGCCAGCTCACAGACAGGGATGACCTACGAGCAGTACTTC. Full variable domain (rest looked up from reference TRBV18 and TRBJ2-7): NAGVMQNPRHLVRRRGQEARLRCSPMKGHSHVYWYRQLPEEGLKFMVYLQKENIIDESGMPKERFSAEFPKEGPSILRIQQVVRGDSAAYFCASSQTGMTYEQYFGPGTRLTVT.

This rearrangement joins TRBV19 to TRBJ1-6; unclear D gene. There are 16 residues in the CDR3. The germline V gene encodes CDR1 LNHDA and CDR2 SQIVND (reference sequence). V was cut by 3 bases and J by 8 bases, with 17 bases left in between. CDR3 DNA: TGTGCCAGTAGTATCGACCCCGGCGCAAGCTATTCACCCCTCCACTTT. The encoded protein is CASSIDPGASYSPLHF.

The chain carries TRBV19 and TRBJ2-7; 8 nucleotides agree with TRBD1. The CDR3 loop spans 15 amino acids. V was pared by 6 bases and J by 2 bases, with 9 bases of the junction left unmatched. From germline, CDR1 is LNHDA and CDR2 SQIVND (reference sequence). This CDR3 is CASSPGQGRTYEQYF. The CDR3 DNA reads as TGTGCCAGTAGCCCAGGACAGGGAAGAACCTACGAGCAGTACTTC.